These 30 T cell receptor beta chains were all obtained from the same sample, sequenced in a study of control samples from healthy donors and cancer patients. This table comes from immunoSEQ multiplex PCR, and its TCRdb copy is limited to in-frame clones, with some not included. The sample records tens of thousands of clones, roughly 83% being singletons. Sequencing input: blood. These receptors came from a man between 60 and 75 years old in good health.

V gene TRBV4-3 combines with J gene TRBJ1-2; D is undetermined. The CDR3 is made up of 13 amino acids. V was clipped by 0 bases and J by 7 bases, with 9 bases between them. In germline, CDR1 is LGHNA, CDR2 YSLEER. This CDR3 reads CASSQESWGGYTF. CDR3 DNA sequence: TGCGCCAGCAGCCAAGAGAGCTGGGGTGGCTACACCTTC.

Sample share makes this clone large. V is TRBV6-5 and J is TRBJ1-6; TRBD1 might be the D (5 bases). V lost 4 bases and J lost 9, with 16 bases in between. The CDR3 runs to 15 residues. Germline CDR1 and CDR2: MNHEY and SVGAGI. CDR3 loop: CASSFRQSVPSPLHF. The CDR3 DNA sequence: TGTGCCAGCAGTTTTAGACAGTCCGTACCTTCACCCCTCCACTTT.

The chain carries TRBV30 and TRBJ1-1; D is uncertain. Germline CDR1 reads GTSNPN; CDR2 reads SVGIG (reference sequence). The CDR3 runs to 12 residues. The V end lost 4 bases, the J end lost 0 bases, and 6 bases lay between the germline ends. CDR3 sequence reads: CAWTDLNTEAFF. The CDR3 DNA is TGTGCCTGGACGGACCTGAACACTGAAGCTTTCTTT.

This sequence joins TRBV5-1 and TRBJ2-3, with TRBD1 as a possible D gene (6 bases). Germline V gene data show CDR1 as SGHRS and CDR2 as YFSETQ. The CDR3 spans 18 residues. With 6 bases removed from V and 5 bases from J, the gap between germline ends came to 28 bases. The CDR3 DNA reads TGCGCCAGCACAAAAGGTGCTGATGGGGGCAGTGTCAGAGATACGCAGTATTTT. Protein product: CASTKGADGGSVRDTQYF.

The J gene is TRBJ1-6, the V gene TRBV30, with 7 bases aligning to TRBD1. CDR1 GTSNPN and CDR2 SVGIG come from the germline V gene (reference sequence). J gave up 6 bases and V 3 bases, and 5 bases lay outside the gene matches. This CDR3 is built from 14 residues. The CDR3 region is CAWRGTAVNSPLHF. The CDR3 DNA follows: TGTGCCTGGAGGGGGACAGCGGTTAATTCACCCCTCCACTTT. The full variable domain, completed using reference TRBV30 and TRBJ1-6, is SQTIHQWPATLVQPVGSPLSLECTVEGTSNPNLYWYRQAAGRGLQLLFYSVGIGQISSEVPQNLSASRPQDRQFILSSKKLLLSDSGFYLCAWRGTAVNSPLHFGNGTRLTVT.

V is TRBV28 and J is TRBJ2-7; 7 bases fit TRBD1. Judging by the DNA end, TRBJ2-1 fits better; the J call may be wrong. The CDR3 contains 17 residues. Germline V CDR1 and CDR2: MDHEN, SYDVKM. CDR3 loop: CASPAPLAGGSYNEQFF. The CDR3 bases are TGTGCCAGCCCCGCCCCCTTAGCAGGGGGCTCCTACAATGAGCAGTTCTTC.

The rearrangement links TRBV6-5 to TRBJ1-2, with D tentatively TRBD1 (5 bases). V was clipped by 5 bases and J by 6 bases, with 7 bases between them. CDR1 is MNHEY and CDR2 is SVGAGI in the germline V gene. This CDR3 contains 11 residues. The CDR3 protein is CASSQGNGYTF. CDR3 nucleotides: TGTGCCAGCAGTCAGGGCAATGGCTACACCTTC.

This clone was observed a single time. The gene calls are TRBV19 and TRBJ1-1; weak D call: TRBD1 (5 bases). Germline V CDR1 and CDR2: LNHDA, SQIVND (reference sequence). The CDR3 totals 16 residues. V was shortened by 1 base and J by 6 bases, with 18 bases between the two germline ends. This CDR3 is CASSIAPTGVIPEAFF. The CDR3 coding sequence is TGTGCCAGTAGTATAGCCCCTACGGGGGTCATCCCTGAAGCTTTCTTT.

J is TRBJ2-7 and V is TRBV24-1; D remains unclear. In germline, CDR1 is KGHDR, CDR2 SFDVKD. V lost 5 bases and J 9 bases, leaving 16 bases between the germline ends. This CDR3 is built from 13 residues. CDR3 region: CATSVSPTGGQYF. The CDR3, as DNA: TGTGCCACCAGTGTGTCACCGACCGGTGGGCAGTACTTC.

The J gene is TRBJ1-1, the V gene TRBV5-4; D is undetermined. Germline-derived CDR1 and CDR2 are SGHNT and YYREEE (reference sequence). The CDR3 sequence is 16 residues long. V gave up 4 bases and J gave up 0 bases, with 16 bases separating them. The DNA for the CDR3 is TGTGCCAGCAGCCCAGGCGGGGTAGTCATGAACACTGAAGCTTTCTTT. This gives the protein CASSPGGVVMNTEAFF. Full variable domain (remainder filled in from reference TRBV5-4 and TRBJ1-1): ETGVTQSPTHLIKTRGQQVTLRCSSQSGHNTVSWYQQALGQGPQFIFQYYREEENGRGNFPPRFSGLQFPNYSSELNVNALELDDSALYLCASSPGGVVMNTEAFFGQGTRLTVV.

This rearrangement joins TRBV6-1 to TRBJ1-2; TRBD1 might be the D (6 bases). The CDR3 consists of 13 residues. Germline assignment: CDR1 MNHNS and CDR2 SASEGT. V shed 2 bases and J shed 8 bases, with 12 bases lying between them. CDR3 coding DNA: TGTGCCAGCAGTGAAATGGGGGCGGGCGGCTACACCTTC. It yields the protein CASSEMGAGGYTF.

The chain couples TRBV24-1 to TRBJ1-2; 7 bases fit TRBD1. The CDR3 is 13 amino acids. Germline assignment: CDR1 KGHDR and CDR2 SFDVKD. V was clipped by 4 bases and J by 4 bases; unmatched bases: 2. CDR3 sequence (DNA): TGTGCCACCAGTGACGGGGACAGCTATGGCTACACCTTC. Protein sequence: CATSDGDSYGYTF.

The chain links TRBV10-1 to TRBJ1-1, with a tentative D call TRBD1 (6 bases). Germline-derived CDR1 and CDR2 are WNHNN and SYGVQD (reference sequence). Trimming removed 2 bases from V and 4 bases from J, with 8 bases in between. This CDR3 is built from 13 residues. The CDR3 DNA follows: TGCGCCAGCAGTGAGACAGGGTTCACTGAAGCTTTCTTT. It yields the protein CASSETGFTEAFF.

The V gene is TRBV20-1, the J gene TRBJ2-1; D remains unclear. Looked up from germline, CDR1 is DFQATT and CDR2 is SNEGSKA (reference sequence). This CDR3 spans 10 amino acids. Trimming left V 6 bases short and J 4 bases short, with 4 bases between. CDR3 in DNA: TGCAGTGCGGGGTACAATGAGCAGTTCTTC. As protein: CSAGYNEQFF.

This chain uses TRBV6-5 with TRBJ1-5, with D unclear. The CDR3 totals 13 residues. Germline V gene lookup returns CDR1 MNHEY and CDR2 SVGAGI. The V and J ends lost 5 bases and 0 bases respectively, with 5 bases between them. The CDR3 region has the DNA TGTGCCAGCAGTCGAAATAGCAATCAGCCCCAGCATTTT. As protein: CASSRNSNQPQHF.

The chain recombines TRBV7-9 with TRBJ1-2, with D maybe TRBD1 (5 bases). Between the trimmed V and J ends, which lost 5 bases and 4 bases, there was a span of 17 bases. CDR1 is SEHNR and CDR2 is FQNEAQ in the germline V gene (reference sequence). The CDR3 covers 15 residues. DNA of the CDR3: TGTGCCAGCAGCCCCGGACAAGAATCGGGCTATGGCTACACCTTC. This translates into CASSPGQESGYGYTF.

The CDR3 DNA is TGTGCCAGTAAAGGAGGAGGGCCAACTAATCAGCCCCAGCATTTT. Protein product: CASKGGGPTNQPQHF. The chain uses TRBV19 and TRBJ1-5; D remains unclear. Germline V gives CDR1 LNHDA, CDR2 SQIVND (reference sequence). This CDR3 has 15 residues. V was trimmed by 7 bases and J by 4 bases, leaving 17 bases between them.

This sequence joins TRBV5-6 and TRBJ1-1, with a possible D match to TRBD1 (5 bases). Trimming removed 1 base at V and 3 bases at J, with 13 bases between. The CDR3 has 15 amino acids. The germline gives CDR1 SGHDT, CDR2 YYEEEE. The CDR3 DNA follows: TGTGCCAGCAGCTTGAGTCTCCGGGGGGACACTGAAGCTTTCTTT. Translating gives CASSLSLRGDTEAFF.

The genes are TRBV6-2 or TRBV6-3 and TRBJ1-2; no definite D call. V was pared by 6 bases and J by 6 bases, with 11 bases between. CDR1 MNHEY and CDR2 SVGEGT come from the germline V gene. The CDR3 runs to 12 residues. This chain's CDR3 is CASSATTDGYTF. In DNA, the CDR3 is TGTGCCAGCAGCGCGACTACGGATGGCTACACCTTC.

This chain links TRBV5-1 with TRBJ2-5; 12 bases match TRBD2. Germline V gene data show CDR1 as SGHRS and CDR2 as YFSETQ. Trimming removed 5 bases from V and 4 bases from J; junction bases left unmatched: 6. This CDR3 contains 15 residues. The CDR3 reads CASRPTSGRTETQYF. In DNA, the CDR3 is TGCGCCAGCAGACCCACTAGCGGGAGGACAGAGACCCAGTACTTC.

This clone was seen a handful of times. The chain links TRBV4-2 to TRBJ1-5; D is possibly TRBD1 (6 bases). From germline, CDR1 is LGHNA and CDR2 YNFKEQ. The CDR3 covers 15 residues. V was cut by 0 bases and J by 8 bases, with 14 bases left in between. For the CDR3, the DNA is TGTGCCAGCAGCCAAGATCGGTCAGGGGTCAAGCCCCAGCATTTT. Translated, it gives CASSQDRSGVKPQHF.

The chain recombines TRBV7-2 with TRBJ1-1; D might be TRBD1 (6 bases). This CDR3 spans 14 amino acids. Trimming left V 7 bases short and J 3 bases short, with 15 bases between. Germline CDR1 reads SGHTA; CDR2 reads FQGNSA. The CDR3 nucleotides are TGTGCCAGCATGGTACAGGGAGGAGACACTGAAGCTTTCTTT. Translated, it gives CASMVQGGDTEAFF.

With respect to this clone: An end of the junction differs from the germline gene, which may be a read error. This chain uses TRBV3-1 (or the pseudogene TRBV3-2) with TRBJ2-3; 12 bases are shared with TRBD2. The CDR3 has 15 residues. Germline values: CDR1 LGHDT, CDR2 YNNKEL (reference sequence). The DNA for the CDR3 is TGTGCCAGCCGCCAGGGACTAGCGGGCCTAGATACGCAGTATTTT. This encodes CASRQGLAGLDTQYF.

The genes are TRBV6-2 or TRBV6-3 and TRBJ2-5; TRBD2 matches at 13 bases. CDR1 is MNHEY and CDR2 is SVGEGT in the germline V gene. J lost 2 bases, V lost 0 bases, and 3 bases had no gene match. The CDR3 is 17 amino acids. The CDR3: CASSYSPGLAGQETQYF. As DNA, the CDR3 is TGTGCCAGCAGTTACTCACCGGGACTAGCGGGACAAGAGACCCAGTACTTC.

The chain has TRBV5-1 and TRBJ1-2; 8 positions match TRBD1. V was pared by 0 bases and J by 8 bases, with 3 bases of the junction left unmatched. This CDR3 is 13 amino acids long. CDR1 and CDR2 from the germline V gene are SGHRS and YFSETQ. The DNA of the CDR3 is TGCGCCAGCAGCTTGGAACAGGGGGTCGGCTACACCTTC. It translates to CASSLEQGVGYTF. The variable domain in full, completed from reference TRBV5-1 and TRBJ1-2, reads KAGVTQTPRYLIKTRGQQVTLSCSPISGHRSVSWYQQTPGQGLQFLFEYFSETQRNKGNFPGRFSGRQFSNSRSEMNVSTLELGDSALYLCASSLEQGVGYTFGSGTRLTVV.

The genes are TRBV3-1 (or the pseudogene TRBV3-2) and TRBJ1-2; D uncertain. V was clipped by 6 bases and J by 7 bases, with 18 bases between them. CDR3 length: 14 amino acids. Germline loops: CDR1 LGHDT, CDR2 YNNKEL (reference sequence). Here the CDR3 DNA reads TGTGCCAGCAGTACCCACGGGGAGTCAGGTGGCTACACCTTC. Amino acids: CASSTHGESGGYTF.

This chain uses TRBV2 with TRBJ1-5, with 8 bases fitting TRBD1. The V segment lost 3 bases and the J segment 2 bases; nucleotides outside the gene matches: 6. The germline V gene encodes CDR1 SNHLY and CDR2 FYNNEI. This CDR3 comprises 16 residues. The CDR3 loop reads CASSESGGGGNQPQHF. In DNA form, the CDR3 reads TGTGCCAGCAGTGAGTCAGGGGGCGGCGGCAATCAGCCCCAGCATTTT. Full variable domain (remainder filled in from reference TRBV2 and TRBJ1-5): EPEVTQTPSHQVTQMGQEVILRCVPISNHLYFYWYRQILGQKVEFLVSFYNNEISEKSEIFDDQFSVERPDGSNFTLKIRSTKLEDSAMYFCASSESGGGGNQPQHFGDGTRLSIL.

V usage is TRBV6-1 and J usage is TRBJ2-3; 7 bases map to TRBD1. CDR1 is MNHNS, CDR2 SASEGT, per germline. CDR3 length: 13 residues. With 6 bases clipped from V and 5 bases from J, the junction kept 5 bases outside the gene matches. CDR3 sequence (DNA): TGTGCCAGCAGCTTCGACAGGGTAGATACGCAGTATTTT. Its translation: CASSFDRVDTQYF.

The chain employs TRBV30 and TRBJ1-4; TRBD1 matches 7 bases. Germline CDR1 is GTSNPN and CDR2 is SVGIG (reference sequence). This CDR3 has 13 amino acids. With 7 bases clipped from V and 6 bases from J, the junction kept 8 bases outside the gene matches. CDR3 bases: TGTGCCTCATCCCGGCAGGGGGATGAAAAACTGTTTTTT. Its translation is CASSRQGDEKLFF.

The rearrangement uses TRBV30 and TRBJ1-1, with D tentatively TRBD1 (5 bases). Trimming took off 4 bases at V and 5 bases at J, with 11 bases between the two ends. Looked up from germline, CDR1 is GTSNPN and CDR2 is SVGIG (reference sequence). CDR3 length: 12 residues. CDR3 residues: CAWNAGLTEAFF. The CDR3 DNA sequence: TGTGCCTGGAACGCAGGGTTGACTGAAGCTTTCTTT.